The present T cell receptor (beta chain) was sequenced within a study of T cell responses to AZD1222 COVID-19 vaccine. General study points: Researchers took repertoire samples only after the peak T cell response had come. There were mostly white British donors and more females than males, and clonal diversity was possibly underestimated. Reports say nearly half of spike-specific TCRs go after unmutated variant regions.

Some clones are missing from TCRdb's copy, which holds only in-frame ones; the method was immunoSEQ multiplex PCR. The repertoire holds around 150,000 clones, with about 93% as singletons. The CDR3 totals 16 residues. V shed 3 bases and J shed 0 bases, with 13 bases lying between them. Germline V gene lookup returns CDR1 SGHTA and CDR2 FQGTGA. For this clone: What it recognizes is unknown.

This TCR came from an adult who received the AZD1222 COVID-19 vaccine. This rearrangement joins TRBV7-3 to TRBJ2-3; D tentatively reads TRBD1 or TRBD2 (5 bases each). The sequences come from peripheral blood, collected 28 days after the second AZD1222 dose. CDR3 loop: CASSFRGDSSTDTQYF. CDR3 in DNA: TGTGCCAGCAGCTTTAGGGGAGACTCTAGCACAGATACGCAGTATTTT.